The following is a T cell receptor beta chain sequence with its context. Its antigen is currently unknown. In the original processing: Samples held a median of 95,638 TCRs, range about 23,224–750,000. Each CDR3 protein gets one entry after TCRdb re-called the RACE reads with MiXCR. Here the V and J calls rest on TCRdb's processing, not on the authors' analysis. Counted here are around 57,000 distinct CDR3 sequences, about 11% occurring once; the ten biggest clones make up about 4%. The data stem from a study of human T cells and chemical hapten exposure. Overall study results and limits: The study found that DPC sensitization did not change TCRs above 1 in 1000 frequency. Patch test score rose with PT1 expanded TCR count, significant at thresholds 8, 16 and 32, not 4.

Indicated time point: pre-sensitization, week 0. Documented treatment: therapeutic diphenylcyclopropenone sensitization with weekly scalp DPC. This sequence was found in a woman aged 40 to 55 with alopecia areata. Some clones in this sample may be carry-over from other donors' samples. Sequences were derived from whole blood, sampled in connection with sensitization to the hapten diphenylcyclopropenone (DPC).

The CDR3 DNA reads as TGTGCCTGGAGTGTACCAGAAACCTACACTGAAGCTTTCTTT. This codes for CAWSVPETYTEAFF. The V call is TRBV30, the J call TRBJ1-1; D remains unclear. The CDR3 consists of 14 residues. CDR1 and CDR2 (germline): GTSNPN, SVGIG (reference sequence). V shed 0 bases and J shed 3 bases, with 11 bases lying between them.